This entry lists 21 T cell receptor beta chains sequenced from one sample in a study of T cell repertoires in cytomegalovirus infection. These receptors have no identified antigens. TCRdb reprocessed the reads via MiXCR and lists one record per CDR3 protein. Among approximately 910,000 distinct CDR3 sequences listed, around 30% were seen once. Sequenced here: cultured CD8+ T cells from PBMCs, sampled from culture after CMV antigen stimulation. The receptors stem from a human donor in good health (CMV status not recorded). Some clones in this sample may be carry-over from other donors' samples.

This chain connects TRBV20-1 to TRBJ2-1; 8 positions agree with TRBD1. After removal of 2 bases from V and 8 bases from J, the junction contained 2 bases not matched to a gene. The CDR3 runs 12 residues. Germline assignment: CDR1 DFQATT and CDR2 SNEGSKA (reference sequence). CDR3 coding DNA: TGCAGTGCTAGACCAGGGGGCGATGAGCAGTTCTTC. Translation gives CSARPGGDEQFF.

Here the CDR3 reads CASSTMGDRSYGYTF. The CDR3, as DNA: TGTGCCAGCAGTACCATGGGAGACAGATCCTATGGCTACACCTTC. The gene calls are TRBV25-1 and TRBJ1-2, with D possibly TRBD1 on 5 matching bases. The CDR3 extends over 15 amino acids. With 5 bases removed from V and 4 bases from J, the gap between germline ends came to 17 bases. CDR1 MGHDK and CDR2 SYGVNS come from the germline V gene.

Only a few counts were recorded for this clonotype. The gene calls are TRBV7-9 and TRBJ2-1; tentatively, D is TRBD2 (7 bases). The CDR3 has 17 residues. Germline V gene lookup returns CDR1 SEHNR and CDR2 FQNEAQ (reference sequence). Trimming stripped 2 bases from V and 4 bases from J, with 18 bases between. This CDR3 is CASSLSGGASVYNEQFF. In DNA, the CDR3 is TGTGCCAGCAGCTTATCGGGGGGCGCCTCGGTATACAATGAGCAGTTCTTC.

This clonotype showed up just a few times. The chain links TRBV27 to TRBJ2-3, with 9 nucleotides matching TRBD2. Germline V lookup: CDR1 MNHEY, CDR2 SMNVEV (reference sequence). V lost 5 bases, J lost 1 base, and 10 bases stayed unmatched. The CDR3 runs to 17 residues. DNA of the CDR3: TGTGCCAGCAGTCATATTTGGGCTAGCGGGGGCACAGATACGCAGTATTTT. Amino acids: CASSHIWASGGTDTQYF.

This clonotype was counted only a few times. This chain connects TRBV9 to TRBJ2-4, with D unresolved. Germline V gene data show CDR1 as SGDLS and CDR2 as YYNGEE. The CDR3 is made up of 14 amino acids. Trimming cost V 0 bases and J 5 bases, with 9 bases left between them. The CDR3 coding sequence is TGTGCCAGCAGCGTAGAGGGCAGCCAAAACATTCAGTACTTC. As protein: CASSVEGSQNIQYF.

The V gene is TRBV6-5, the J gene TRBJ2-2; D is unclear. Trimming cost V 0 bases and J 1 base, with 6 bases left between them. The CDR3 is made up of 15 amino acids. The germline V gene encodes CDR1 MNHEY and CDR2 SVGAGI. The CDR3 is CASSYSVRNTGELFF. The CDR3 nucleotides are TGTGCCAGCAGTTACTCTGTCAGGAACACCGGGGAGCTGTTTTTT.

The CDR3 protein is CASSEFFPPGGTEAFF. As DNA, the CDR3 is TGTGCCAGCAGTGAATTCTTTCCGCCGGGAGGCACTGAAGCTTTCTTT. This rearrangement joins TRBV25-1 to TRBJ1-1; D unresolved. Germline V CDR1 and CDR2: MGHDK, SYGVNS. The germline V and J ends were trimmed by 1 base and 4 bases, with 16 bases remaining between them. This CDR3 comprises 16 residues.

This clonotype has a handful of counts. The rearrangement links TRBV25-1 to TRBJ2-5, with D possibly matching TRBD2 (6 bases). This CDR3 region has 13 residues. Germline V gene lookup returns CDR1 MGHDK and CDR2 SYGVNS. With 8 bases removed from V and 6 bases from J, the gap between germline ends came to 16 bases. For the CDR3, the DNA is TGTGCCAGCGCTCCAGGGAGGAGAAAGACCCAGTACTTC. It translates to CASAPGRRKTQYF.

The chain uses TRBV7-9 and TRBJ2-7; 8 positions match TRBD1. From germline, CDR1 is SEHNR and CDR2 FQNEAQ (reference sequence). V trimming: 1 base; J trimming: 2 bases; junction bases outside the gene matches: 1. The CDR3 loop spans 14 amino acids. CDR3 region: CASSLGDRPYEQYV. In nucleotides, the CDR3 is TGTGCCAGCAGCTTAGGGGACAGGCCCTACGAGCAGTACGTC.

The sample holds a few counts of this clonotype. The V gene is TRBV6-4, the J gene TRBJ2-1; D ambiguous. Germline values: CDR1 MRHNA, CDR2 SNTAGT. This CDR3 region has 12 residues. Trimming took 6 bases from V and 9 from J, leaving 12 bases between them. In DNA form, the CDR3 reads TGTGCCAGCAGGCCGTCCTGGACTGAGCAGTTCTTC. The encoded protein is CASRPSWTEQFF.

V and J are TRBV4-3 and TRBJ2-2; no firm D call. Germline CDR1 is LGHNA and CDR2 is YSLEER. CDR3 length equals 14 residues. V lost 6 bases, J lost 0 bases, and 8 bases lay in between. CDR3 residues: CASRKTPNTGELFF. The DNA for the CDR3 is TGCGCCAGCAGGAAGACACCGAACACCGGGGAGCTGTTTTTT.

This clonotype was observed a handful of times. The chain couples TRBV7-2 to TRBJ2-1, with 8 bases lining up with TRBD2. V lost 6 bases to trimming and J lost 4 bases; unmatched junction nucleotides: 8. CDR1 SGHTA and CDR2 FQGNSA come from the germline V gene. The CDR3 sequence is 15 residues long. CDR3 DNA sequence: TGTGCCAGCAGTTCAATCGGACTAGCTTACAATGAGCAGTTCTTC. As protein: CASSSIGLAYNEQFF. Looking up the rest from reference TRBV7-2 and TRBJ2-1 gives the full variable domain: GAGVSQSPSNKVTEKGKDVELRCDPISGHTALYWYRQSLGQGLEFLIYFQGNSAPDKSGLPSDRFSAERTGGSVSTLTIQRTQQEDSAVYLCASSSIGLAYNEQFFGPGTRLTVL.

This clonotype was seen only a few times. The CDR3, as DNA: TGTGCCAGCAGTGAGCGGAGGTCAGGCGCTTACTTTTATGGCTACACCTTC. Translation: CASSERRSGAYFYGYTF. The chain recombines TRBV2 with TRBJ1-2; D is unresolved. The ends were cut back, 3 bases at V and 5 bases at J, with 22 bases in the middle. The CDR3 covers 17 residues. The germline CDR1 and CDR2 sequences are SNHLY and FYNNEI.

This clonotype has a single count. The genes are TRBV6-5 and TRBJ2-1; possibly TRBD1 for D (6 bases). CDR3 length equals 17 residues. Per the germline V gene, CDR1 is MNHEY and CDR2 is SVGAGI. The germline V and J ends were trimmed by 4 bases and 5 bases, with 21 bases remaining between them. CDR3 amino acids: CASSSLLWGPYHNEQFF. The DNA of the CDR3 is TGTGCCAGCAGTTCCCTCCTTTGGGGGCCCTATCACAATGAGCAGTTCTTC.

The rearrangement uses TRBV7-6 and TRBJ2-1, with unresolved D. V was clipped by 2 bases and J by 0 bases, with 11 bases between them. The CDR3 extends over 16 amino acids. Germline V gives CDR1 SGHVS, CDR2 FNYEAQ. The CDR3 region has the DNA TGTGCCAGCAGCTTAATTTCTATTAGCTCCTACAATGAGCAGTTCTTC. Translation: CASSLISISSYNEQFF.

This clonotype was picked up a small number of times. This chain links TRBV11-3 with TRBJ2-3; the D is unclear. V gave up 5 bases and J gave up 0 bases, with 6 bases separating them. Germline loops: CDR1 SGHNT, CDR2 YENEEA. CDR3 length: 13 amino acids. CDR3 sequence reads: CASSHLSTDTQYF. The CDR3 DNA follows: TGTGCCAGCAGCCACCTGAGCACAGATACGCAGTATTTT. The entire variable domain, with the rest obtained from reference TRBV11-3 and TRBJ2-3, is as follows: EAGVVQSPRYKIIEKKQPVAFWCNPISGHNTLYWYLQNLGQGPELLIRYENEEAVDDSQLPKDRFSAERLKGVDSTLKIQPAELGDSAVYLCASSHLSTDTQYFGPGTRLTVL.

The chain carries TRBV10-3 and TRBJ1-5; the D gene is possibly TRBD1 (5 bases). CDR3 length equals 12 residues. Germline V lookup: CDR1 ENHRY, CDR2 SYGVKD. Trimming shortened V by 9 bases and J by 2 bases, and 8 bases separated the two germline ends. The CDR3 DNA sequence: TGTGCCATTGGGGGGGGCAATCAGCCCCAGCATTTT. This sequence encodes CAIGGGNQPQHF.

There are many counts of this clonotype. The chain employs TRBV7-6 and TRBJ2-1, with 11 bases aligning to TRBD2. This CDR3 has 17 amino acids. The V and J ends lost 3 bases and 3 bases, in that order; junction bases with no gene match: 7. CDR1 is SGHVS, CDR2 FNYEAQ, per germline. The CDR3 here is CASSFKGLAGGYNEQFF. Here the CDR3 DNA reads TGTGCCAGCAGCTTTAAGGGCCTAGCGGGGGGCTACAATGAGCAGTTCTTC.

The chain employs TRBV7-9 and TRBJ2-5; D call uncertain. CDR1 and CDR2 (germline): SEHNR, FQNEAQ (reference sequence). Deletions cut 5 bases from V and 7 bases from J, with 17 bases between. The CDR3 spans 14 residues. The CDR3 DNA follows: TGTGCCAGCAGCCCCCAGCGCAGCCCGGGGACCCAGTACTTC. Amino acid sequence: CASSPQRSPGTQYF.

The chain employs TRBV19 and TRBJ1-2; TRBD1 matches 10 bases. J gave up 0 bases and V 10 bases, and 5 bases lay outside the gene matches. The CDR3 loop spans 14 amino acids. Germline V CDR1 and CDR2: LNHDA, SQIVND (reference sequence). CDR3 coding DNA: TGTGCCACCCTGACAGGGGGCACTAACTATGGCTACACCTTC. Translating it yields CATLTGGTNYGYTF.

The chain couples TRBV7-9 to TRBJ2-6; 8 bases fit TRBD1. Per the germline V gene, CDR1 is SEHNR and CDR2 is FQNEAQ (reference sequence). The V segment lost 5 bases and the J segment 2 bases; nucleotides outside the gene matches: 5. CDR3 length equals 16 residues. The CDR3 here is CASSERQGPGANVLTF. The CDR3 DNA reads as TGTGCCAGCAGCGAACGACAGGGGCCTGGGGCCAACGTCCTGACTTTC.